This T cell receptor beta chain originates from a study of Tregs in tolerant kidney transplant recipients. Trimming left V 5 bases short and J 2 bases short, with 13 bases between. In germline, CDR1 is LGHNA, CDR2 YNFKEQ. This CDR3 comprises 14 residues. TCRdb keeps only in-frame clones here, not all; method: immunoSEQ multiplex PCR. The sample lists around 50,000 clones, more than 70% occurring once. Sequenced: CD4+ T cells from blood. The chain couples TRBV4-2 to TRBJ2-7; a possible D gene is TRBD1 (6 bases). The clonotype comes from a human donor in good health. As DNA, the CDR3 is TGTGCCAGCAGCGTACAGGGAAGGGCCTACGAGCAGTACTTC. Its translation is CASSVQGRAYEQYF.